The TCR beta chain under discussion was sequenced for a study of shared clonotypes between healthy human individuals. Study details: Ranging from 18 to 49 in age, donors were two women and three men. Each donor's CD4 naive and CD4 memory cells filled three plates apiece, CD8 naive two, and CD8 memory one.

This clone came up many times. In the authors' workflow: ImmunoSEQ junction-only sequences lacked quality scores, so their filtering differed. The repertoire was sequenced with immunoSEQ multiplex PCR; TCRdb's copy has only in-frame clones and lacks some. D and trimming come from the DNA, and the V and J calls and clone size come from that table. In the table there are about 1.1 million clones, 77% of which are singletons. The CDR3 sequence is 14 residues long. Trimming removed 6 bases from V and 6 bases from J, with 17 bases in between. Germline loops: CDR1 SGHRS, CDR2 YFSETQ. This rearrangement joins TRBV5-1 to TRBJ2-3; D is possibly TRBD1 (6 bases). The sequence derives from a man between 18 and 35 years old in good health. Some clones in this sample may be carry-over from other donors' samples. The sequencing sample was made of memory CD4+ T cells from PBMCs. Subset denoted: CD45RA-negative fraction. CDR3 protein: CASMVAGASDTQYF. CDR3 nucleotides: TGCGCCAGCATGGTGGCAGGGGCCTCCGATACGCAGTATTTT.